Each of the 16 T cell receptor beta chains below was sequenced from the same sample in a study of radiotherapy plus CTLA-4 blockade in lung cancer. Sequencing was performed with immunoSEQ multiplex PCR; in TCRdb, only in-frame clones are kept and a portion is missing. This sample yields about 51,000 clones, of which 79% are seen a single time; 7.5% to 9.5% belongs to the top ten. This sample comprised peripheral blood, obtained from a patient treated with radiotherapy plus ipilimumab. Every receptor here comes from a human donor with non-small cell lung cancer who had a complete response to radiotherapy plus ipilimumab.

This clone has just one count. The DNA for the CDR3 is TGTGCCACCAGACTAGCGGGGGACCAAGAGACCCAGTACTTC. This sequence encodes CATRLAGDQETQYF. The chain uses TRBV19 and TRBJ2-5, with 12 positions matching TRBD2. V lost 10 bases to trimming and J lost 0 bases; unmatched junction nucleotides: 3. Germline V gene sequence: CDR1 LNHDA, CDR2 SQIVND (reference sequence). The CDR3 is 14 residues long. Together with reference TRBV19 and TRBJ2-5, the CDR3 gives the full variable domain: DGGITQSPKYLFRKEGQNVTLSCEQNLNHDAMYWYRQDPGQGLRLIYYSQIVNDFQKGDIAEGYSVSREKKESFPLTVTSAQKNPTAFYLCATRLAGDQETQYFGPGTRLLVL.

This clone has a single count. The chain has TRBV10-3 and TRBJ2-3; 10 nucleotides agree with TRBD2. V shed 6 bases and J 6 bases; nucleotides not matched to a gene: 6. The CDR3 loop spans 14 amino acids. Germline-derived CDR1 and CDR2 are ENHRY and SYGVKD. CDR3 in amino acids: CAISSSGSSDTQYF. CDR3 nucleotide sequence: TGTGCCATCAGCTCTAGCGGGAGTTCCGATACGCAGTATTTT.

The rearrangement joins TRBV30 to TRBJ1-1, with 7 nucleotides matching TRBD1. Unmatched junction bases numbered 4, after V lost 3 bases and J lost 0 bases. Germline values: CDR1 GTSNPN, CDR2 SVGIG (reference sequence). The CDR3 is made up of 14 amino acids. The CDR3 nucleotides are TGTGCCTGGAGGACAGGGACCTTGAACACTGAAGCTTTCTTT. It yields the protein CAWRTGTLNTEAFF.

This rearrangement joins TRBV7-2 to TRBJ1-2; D might be TRBD1 (6 bases). The CDR3 has 15 amino acids. The V end lost 0 bases, the J end lost 6 bases, and 14 bases lay between the germline ends. Germline assignment: CDR1 SGHTA and CDR2 FQGNSA. Here the CDR3 reads CASSLANRATDGYTF. DNA for the CDR3: TGTGCCAGCAGCTTAGCCAACAGGGCTACGGATGGCTACACCTTC.

V usage is TRBV2 and J usage is TRBJ1-1; 9 bases map to TRBD1. From germline, CDR1 is SNHLY and CDR2 FYNNEI. The V and J ends lost 3 bases and 1 base, in that order; junction bases with no gene match: 3. This CDR3 region has 15 residues. CDR3 residues: CASSEKGQGNTEAFF. In DNA form, the CDR3 reads TGTGCCAGCAGTGAGAAGGGACAGGGGAACACTGAAGCTTTCTTT.

The chain combines TRBV19 with TRBJ1-5, with a possible D match to TRBD1 (6 bases). The CDR3 spans 16 residues. Between the trimmed V and J ends, which lost 4 bases and 1 base, there was a span of 14 bases. The germline gives CDR1 LNHDA, CDR2 SQIVND (reference sequence). The CDR3 sequence: CASSTNTGLSNQPQHF. The DNA for the CDR3 is TGTGCCAGTAGTACCAATACAGGGTTAAGCAATCAGCCCCAGCATTTT.

In this sample, this clone turned up once. The rearrangement links TRBV7-2 to TRBJ1-1; D unresolved. Germline V CDR1 and CDR2: SGHTA, FQGNSA. The germline V and J ends were trimmed by 1 base and 8 bases, with 11 bases remaining between them. There are 13 residues in the CDR3. Here the CDR3 DNA reads TGTGCCAGCAGCTTAGAGGCGAGGGTCGAAGCTTTCTTT. Protein product: CASSLEARVEAFF.

The V and J genes are TRBV6-1 and TRBJ2-1; 10 nucleotides agree with TRBD2. CDR1 and CDR2 from the germline V gene are MNHNS and SASEGT. The CDR3 consists of 19 residues. V was clipped by 4 bases and J by 9 bases; unmatched bases: 21. CDR3 amino acids: CASSAPILLAGLSGGEQFF. DNA for the CDR3: TGTGCCAGCAGTGCCCCAATATTACTAGCGGGATTATCTGGAGGTGAGCAGTTCTTC.

V is TRBV6-6 and J is TRBJ2-4; perhaps TRBD1 as D (5 bases). This CDR3 region has 14 residues. Trimming cost V 6 bases and J 4 bases, with 13 bases left between them. Germline CDR1 and CDR2: MNHNY and SVGAGI (reference sequence). The CDR3 protein is CASRNRLKKNIQYF. The CDR3 bases are TGTGCCAGCAGAAACAGGCTAAAGAAAAACATTCAGTACTTC.

V and J are TRBV7-2 and TRBJ2-1, with D unclear. The germline V gene encodes CDR1 SGHTA and CDR2 FQGNSA. The CDR3 consists of 15 residues. Between the trimmed V and J ends, which lost 7 bases and 0 bases, there was a span of 13 bases. CDR3 sequence reads: CASTPPPNSYNEQFF. The CDR3 nucleotides are TGTGCCAGCACCCCACCACCTAACTCCTACAATGAGCAGTTCTTC. Using reference TRBV7-2 and TRBJ2-1 for the parts outside the CDR3, the full variable domain is GAGVSQSPSNKVTEKGKDVELRCDPISGHTALYWYRQSLGQGLEFLIYFQGNSAPDKSGLPSDRFSAERTGGSVSTLTIQRTQQEDSAVYLCASTPPPNSYNEQFFGPGTRLTVL.

The chain combines TRBV20-1 with TRBJ1-2; D is undetermined. The V end lost 6 bases, the J end lost 3 bases, and 5 bases lay between the germline ends. CDR1 and CDR2 (germline): DFQATT, SNEGSKA (reference sequence). This CDR3 comprises 10 residues. The CDR3 coding sequence is TGCAGTGCCCTATACTATGGCTACACCTTC. It is translated as CSALYYGYTF.

This chain connects TRBV19 to TRBJ2-5; no firm D call. V lost 5 bases to trimming and J lost 3 bases, with 10 bases between them. The CDR3 sequence is 13 residues long. Germline V lookup: CDR1 LNHDA, CDR2 SQIVND (reference sequence). The CDR3 DNA follows: TGTGCCAGTAGTCAGTCGGGTAAAGAGACCCAGTACTTC. Protein: CASSQSGKETQYF. Variable domain in full (rest from reference TRBV19 and TRBJ2-5): DGGITQSPKYLFRKEGQNVTLSCEQNLNHDAMYWYRQDPGQGLRLIYYSQIVNDFQKGDIAEGYSVSREKKESFPLTVTSAQKNPTAFYLCASSQSGKETQYFGPGTRLLVL.

The V call is TRBV4-2, the J call TRBJ2-3; no definite D call. CDR3 length equals 14 residues. V was trimmed by 4 bases and J by 0 bases, leaving 8 bases between them. Per germline, CDR1 LGHNA and CDR2 YNFKEQ. In nucleotides, the CDR3 is TGTGCCAGCAGCCCCGGCGGCAGCACAGATACGCAGTATTTT. Its translation: CASSPGGSTDTQYF.

This chain uses TRBV10-1 with TRBJ2-5; TRBD1 matches 11 bases. The CDR3 has 16 residues. Germline CDR1 WNHNN, CDR2 SYGVQD (reference sequence). V was clipped by 5 bases and J by 4 bases; unmatched bases: 9. CDR3 sequence (DNA): TGCGCCAGCAGTAAAGAAACCGGGACAGGGGGAGAGACCCAGTACTTC. This translates into CASSKETGTGGETQYF.

The chain is built from TRBV29-1 and TRBJ1-1; 9 nucleotides match TRBD1. Germline V gene lookup returns CDR1 SQVTM and CDR2 ANQGSEA. This CDR3 has 13 amino acids. V was clipped by 6 bases and J by 10 bases; unmatched bases: 12. For the CDR3, the DNA is TGCAGCGTCGACCACGGACAGGGGCAGAGAGCTTTCTTT. It yields the protein CSVDHGQGQRAFF.

This rearrangement joins TRBV5-4 to TRBJ1-2, with 8 bases fitting TRBD1. The germline gives CDR1 SGHNT, CDR2 YYREEE (reference sequence). This CDR3 comprises 16 residues. V gave up 4 bases and J gave up 8 bases; unmatched junction bases: 16. The CDR3 DNA reads as TGTGCCAGCAGCCAGGGACAGGAGACCCTCCTAAGAGGCTACACCTTC. Translated: CASSQGQETLLRGYTF.